The clone carrying this T cell receptor beta chain has just a few counts. These data belong to a study of blood T cell repertoires in COVID-19. Repertoires were generated with immunoSEQ multiplex PCR, while TCRdb's copy carries only in-frame clones and drops some. The table has 130,000 or so clones, over 60% seen once; the top ten hold 1.9%. The CDR3 has 15 amino acids. Looked up from germline, CDR1 is MNHNS and CDR2 is SASEGT. V was shortened by 2 bases and J by 0 bases, with 8 bases between the two germline ends. V is TRBV6-1 and J is TRBJ1-3; no clear D. The TCR sequence derives from a woman in her 70s with acute or convalescent COVID-19. Sequencing was carried out using peripheral blood. CDR3 bases: TGTGCCAGCAGTGAACTAGTTTTCTCTGGAAACACCATATATTTT. As protein: CASSELVFSGNTIYF.